This TCR beta chain is from a study of shared T cell receptors in the human thymus. The CDR3 is 14 amino acids. Looked up from germline, CDR1 is SGHNT and CDR2 is YYREEE (reference sequence). Between the trimmed V and J ends, which lost 3 bases and 5 bases, there was a span of 14 bases. The method was immunoSEQ multiplex PCR; TCRdb's version includes in-frame clones alone and lacks a portion of them. The sample gives 640,000 or so clones, about 89% of which show up once; roughly 0.0089% is in the top ten. These data are also associated with another study on human thymus T cells. Turning to that study: The people who donated were healthy Finnish babies having corrective surgery for congenital heart defects. Thymic tissue was derived from resections collected during corrective heart surgery. Usage of V and J genes appeared biased in thymic and blood repertoires. Related research reported highly overlapping thymic repertoires among unrelated individuals.

Sequencing was performed on thymocytes. This sequence originates from a boy less than two years old with a congenital heart defect. The chain couples TRBV5-4 to TRBJ2-5, with D possibly being TRBD2 (7 bases). The CDR3 DNA reads TGTGCCAGCAGCTCATACGGGGGGCTGGAGACCCAGTACTTC. Its protein product is CASSSYGGLETQYF.